This TCR beta chain was retrieved from a study of CD8 T cells in Susac syndrome (dated by TCRdb to the late 2010s). Background for the entire study: The study used repertoire sequencing to test whether antigen drove CD8+ T cell activation and differentiation in Susac syndrome. The clonality of the CD8+ T cell repertoire was compared across approximately 11 healthy donors, about 14 Susac syndrome patients and around 16 multiple sclerosis patients. Broader findings and caveats from the paper: The number of individuals in the TCR sequencing and HLA analysis was recognized as being relatively small.

Worth noting for this clonotype: Its antigen is not yet known. No much larger clone is present one base from it, and per-base qualities are unavailable.

High-throughput TCR beta sequencing profiled peripheral blood CD8+ and CD4+ T cells from healthy donors, Susac syndrome patients and multiple sclerosis patients. The multiple sclerosis controls were treatment-naive patients whose relapsing-remitting disease, either stable or active, fulfilled the revised McDonald criteria. Bulk CD8+ and CD4+ T cells were purified by magnetic negative isolation, while CD8+ TEMRA cells were enriched using FACS. Blood was drawn into EDTA tubes, processed within 24 hours, and PBMCs were isolated by density gradient centrifugation. PBMCs intended for TCR sequencing were cryopreserved in liquid nitrogen and were subsequently thawed in a 37 degrees C water bath. The sorted or isolated CD4+, CD8+ and CD8+ TEMRA cells had a purity of 90% or higher. The CDR3 sequence holds 12 residues, the cysteine and phenylalanine included. Only the CDR3 part of the read is kept: 36 bases, read in frame from the first base. The junction shows trimming of 3 bases on V and 9 bases on J, plus 12 bases between the germline ends. Based on the germline V gene (reference sequence), the CDR1 and CDR2 sequences are DFQATT and SNEGSKA.

RNA was extracted with the RNeasy kit and roughly 0.45 to 1 ug was reverse transcribed using random hexamers. The immunoSEQ multiplex PCR assay, covering 54 Vbeta and 13 Jbeta segments, was used to amplify TCR beta CDR3 regions. To correct PCR amplification bias, a synthetic template baseline was used for both primer optimization and computational correction. The paper's data handling went like this. Reads were annotated to V, D and J genes per IMGT and analyzed with immunoSEQ Analyzer, keeping only productive sequences. To calculate clonality, Shannon entropy was normalized by log2 of the number of productive unique sequences and then subtracted from one. Public and private clones were assessed among the 100 most prevalent clones of each patient and control. A clone was defined as Susac-specific if it was absent from the healthy and MS cohorts, from over 1,000 published viral clones and from other ImmuneACCESS disease sequences. The public reads were reanalyzed by TCRdb: fastp trimming at Q25, MiXCR alignment, in-frame beta chains only. Every distinct CDR3 protein forms one entry, paired with its most common genes and DNA. These V and J calls derive from TCRdb rather than the authors' analysis. In this sample the table shows just over 150,000 distinct CDR3 sequences, roughly 95% of which occur a single time. Of the sample, 0.14% to 0.15% falls within the top ten clones.

Sequenced: CD8+ T cells from PBMCs. This TCR derives from a human donor with multiple sclerosis. This receptor chain uses TRBV20-1 and TRBJ2-1, with the D gene tentatively TRBD1 or TRBD2, based on 5 matching bases in each. DNA sequence: TGCAGTGCTAGGGTGGGGGACGGTGAGCAGTTCTTC. Its amino acids are CSARVGDGEQFF.